Following are 17 T cell receptor beta chains from one sample sequenced in a study of blood T cell repertoires in COVID-19. Sequencing was performed with immunoSEQ multiplex PCR; in TCRdb, only in-frame clones are kept and a portion is missing. Seen here are about 180,000 clones, roughly 78% observed once, and the top ten hold 6% to 7.5%. Sample: peripheral blood. These receptors were collected from a man aged 70-80 years with active or convalescent COVID-19.

This rearrangement joins TRBV6-2 or TRBV6-3 to TRBJ1-4, with D maybe TRBD1 (5 bases). The CDR3 runs 16 residues. V was trimmed by 4 bases and J by 2 bases, leaving 14 bases between them. From germline, CDR1 is MNHEY and CDR2 SVGEGT. The CDR3, as DNA: TGTGCCAGCAGTTCGGGGGATTTGTCTACTAATGAAAAACTGTTTTTT. This gives the protein CASSSGDLSTNEKLFF.

V is TRBV9 and J is TRBJ1-2, with 8 bases lining up with TRBD1. The CDR3 loop spans 15 amino acids. The junction had 7 bases not matched to a gene; V was cut back by 3 bases and J by 3 bases. The germline gives CDR1 SGDLS, CDR2 YYNGEE. The CDR3 DNA reads TGTGCCAGCAGCGAGACAGGGGCCGTTTACTATGGCTACACCTTC. Translation gives CASSETGAVYYGYTF.

J is TRBJ2-1 and V is TRBV4-3; TRBD1 agrees at 7 bases. The CDR3 length is 15 residues. V shed 5 bases and J 8 bases; nucleotides not matched to a gene: 12. CDR1 is LGHNA, CDR2 YSLEER, per germline. CDR3 loop: CASSYNDKQGYEQFF. The CDR3 DNA follows: TGCGCCAGCAGCTATAACGACAAACAGGGGTATGAGCAGTTCTTC.

CDR3 bases: TGCGCCAGCGCGGGGCAAGCCAAAAACATTCAGTACTTC. Translation gives CASAGQAKNIQYF. The chain recombines TRBV10-1 with TRBJ2-4, with a possible D match to TRBD2 (6 bases). The germline V gene has CDR1 WNHNN and CDR2 SYGVQD (reference sequence). The CDR3 has 13 residues. Trimming cost V 8 bases and J 0 bases, with 8 bases left between them.

V is TRBV6-5 and J is TRBJ2-1; 10 nucleotides align to TRBD2. There are 14 residues in the CDR3. Germline-derived CDR1 and CDR2 are MNHEY and SVGAGI. Unmatched junction bases numbered 6, after V lost 6 bases and J lost 7 bases. The CDR3 coding sequence is TGTGCCAGCAGGTCCGGGACTAGCGTAAATGAGCAGTTCTTC. Its translation: CASRSGTSVNEQFF.

This clone was recorded a few times. This chain connects TRBV4-2 to TRBJ1-2, with a possible D match to TRBD1 (5 bases). V shed 1 base and J shed 0 bases, with 18 bases lying between them. CDR3 length: 18 residues. Germline values: CDR1 LGHNA, CDR2 YNFKEQ. CDR3 nucleotide sequence: TGTGCCAGCAGCCAAGGAGTGCCTACCAGGGTATCTAACTATGGCTACACCTTC. It specifies CASSQGVPTRVSNYGYTF.

This clone was recorded a few times. The J gene is TRBJ2-3, the V gene TRBV6-5; 14 positions match TRBD2. The CDR3 has 15 residues. V shed 5 bases, J shed 4 bases, and the junction held 2 bases outside the gene matches. Germline-derived CDR1 and CDR2 are MNHEY and SVGAGI. The CDR3 region is CASSPTSGGADTQYF. The CDR3 nucleotides are TGTGCCAGCAGTCCGACTAGCGGGGGGGCAGATACGCAGTATTTT.

This clone was counted a single time. CDR3 DNA sequence: TGTGCCAGCAGCTTGGGTCGGCGGGGTACCTACGAGCAGTACTTC. This gives the protein CASSLGRRGTYEQYF. This chain uses TRBV5-6 with TRBJ2-7; D possibly corresponds to TRBD2 (6 bases). The CDR3 spans 15 residues. Germline values: CDR1 SGHDT, CDR2 YYEEEE. V dropped 0 bases and J dropped 2 bases, with 12 bases sitting between them.

J is TRBJ2-7 and V is TRBV9; 8 positions agree with TRBD1. Trimming cost V 0 bases and J 3 bases; bases outside gene matches: 5. The CDR3 loop spans 15 amino acids. Germline V gene lookup returns CDR1 SGDLS and CDR2 YYNGEE. This chain's CDR3 is CASSVGTGQYYEQYF. CDR3 DNA: TGTGCCAGCAGCGTAGGGACAGGGCAGTACTACGAGCAGTACTTC.

This chain links TRBV5-1 with TRBJ1-6; D remains ambiguous. CDR1 is SGHRS, CDR2 YFSETQ, per germline. The V end was cut by 4 bases, the J end by 8 bases, with 10 bases between. The CDR3 is 13 amino acids. DNA of the CDR3: TGCGCCAGCAGCACCAAATCGGATTCACCCCTCCACTTT. It is translated as CASSTKSDSPLHF.

This clone has a handful of counts. The genes are TRBV19 and TRBJ1-2; no firm D call. In germline, CDR1 is LNHDA, CDR2 SQIVND (reference sequence). The ends were cut back, 2 bases at V and 4 bases at J, with 14 bases in the middle. The CDR3 is 15 residues long. DNA of the CDR3: TGTGCCAGTAGTATAAGCGGTAACCCTTCCTATGGCTACACCTTC. This gives the protein CASSISGNPSYGYTF.

The chain joins TRBV18 to TRBJ2-7; 10 nucleotides agree with TRBD1. Losses at the gene ends were 0 bases for V and 7 bases for J; bases not matched to a gene: 6. This CDR3 region has 15 residues. CDR1 and CDR2 (germline): KGHSH, LQKENI. The CDR3 nucleotides read TGTGCCAGCTCACCACCGGGACAGGGGATAGGAGAGCAGTACTTC. It is translated as CASSPPGQGIGEQYF.

The chain couples TRBV14 to TRBJ2-1; possibly TRBD1 for D (6 bases). V gave up 0 bases and J gave up 5 bases, with 23 bases separating them. The CDR3 is 19 amino acids. Per the germline V gene, CDR1 is SGHDN and CDR2 is FVKESK. The CDR3, as DNA: TGTGCCAGCAGCCAAGAGACTACGAAATATCGGGACAAAGACAATGAGCAGTTCTTC. This translates into CASSQETTKYRDKDNEQFF.

The chain joins TRBV7-9 to TRBJ2-7, with TRBD2 matching 7 bases. This CDR3 has 14 residues. With 2 bases clipped from V and 5 bases from J, the junction kept 6 bases outside the gene matches. From germline, CDR1 is SEHNR and CDR2 FQNEAQ (reference sequence). CDR3 loop: CASSLSTSVDEQYF. Here the CDR3 DNA reads TGTGCCAGCAGCTTAAGTACTAGCGTGGACGAGCAGTACTTC.

This clone came up a few times. CDR3 sequence: CASSPPERNEQFF. In nucleotides, the CDR3 is TGTGCCAGCTCACCACCGGAGCGCAATGAGCAGTTCTTC. The rearrangement links TRBV18 to TRBJ2-1; D not resolved. Germline CDR1 reads KGHSH; CDR2 reads LQKENI. Deletions cut 0 bases from V and 6 bases from J, with 6 bases between. The CDR3 is 13 residues long.

The J gene is TRBJ1-6, the V gene TRBV12-5; weak D call: TRBD1 (5 bases). The germline gives CDR1 LGHNT, CDR2 FRNRAP. The CDR3 covers 14 residues. The V and J ends lost 1 base and 7 bases respectively, with 8 bases between them. The CDR3 region has the DNA TGTGCTAGTGGTTTGGCCCAGGGAAATTCACCCCTCCACTTT. The encoded protein is CASGLAQGNSPLHF.

J is TRBJ1-2 and V is TRBV5-1; 7 bases are a match to TRBD1. The CDR3 runs to 14 residues. The V gene's germline CDR1 is SGHRS and CDR2 YFSETQ. J lost 6 bases, V lost 0 bases, and 5 bases had no gene match. The CDR3 nucleotides read TGCGCCAGCAGCTTGGCCTCACAGGGGAATGGCTACACCTTC. Amino acids: CASSLASQGNGYTF. The full variable domain, its missing parts supplied by reference TRBV5-1 and TRBJ1-2, is KAGVTQTPRYLIKTRGQQVTLSCSPISGHRSVSWYQQTPGQGLQFLFEYFSETQRNKGNFPGRFSGRQFSNSRSEMNVSTLELGDSALYLCASSLASQGNGYTFGSGTRLTVV.